The source of this T cell receptor beta chain is a study of T-cell reconstitution after alpha-beta-depleted transplantation in children. A remark on this clonotype: Its target is not known.

Unique molecular identifiers were used to barcode this TCRbeta library. MiXCR, applied by TCRdb to the PCR reads, yields one record per CDR3 protein. Of about 200,000 distinct CDR3 sequences listed, approximately 6.9% were seen once; the top ten hold 5% to 6.5%. CDR1 MNHEY and CDR2 SVGEGT come from the germline V gene. V trimming: 2 bases; J trimming: 3 bases; junction bases outside the gene matches: 12. The CDR3 sequence is 17 residues long. Study findings and constraints: Several hundred expanded graft clones reportedly were the source of alpha-beta T cells about two months after transplant. Counts and diversity of T cells one year after transplant came mostly from newly produced T cells.

This TCR was recovered from a boy aged 2 to 9 with acute lymphoblastic leukemia, due to receive a stem cell transplant. The chain uses TRBV6-2 or TRBV6-3 and TRBJ2-7; 8 bases fit TRBD1. Sequencing used PBMCs, obtained before TCRalphabeta/CD19-depleted stem cell transplant. Here the CDR3 DNA reads TGTGCCAGCAGTTACGCCCTGGACAGGGTGAAGATCTACGAGCAGTACTTC. It yields the protein CASSYALDRVKIYEQYF.